This TCR beta chain was sequenced during a study of cytomegalovirus exposure and HLA in healthy donors. The CDR3 is 14 amino acids. Trimming stripped 5 bases from V and 1 base from J, with 11 bases between. The V gene's germline CDR1 is MNHNY and CDR2 SVGAGI (reference sequence). Both 60 Vbeta primers and 13 Jbeta primers went into the PCR. The assay was immunoSEQ multiplex PCR, and TCRdb's table has in-frame clones only and misses some. The profile shows approximately 160,000 clones, around 63% of them singletons. This clone has just a few counts. Specimen: PBMCs. The origin of this receptor is a woman between 18 and 30 years old in good health and CMV-seropositive. This chain uses TRBV6-6 with TRBJ2-5, with a weak D call TRBD2 (5 bases). The CDR3 here is CASSTLRVQETQYF. The CDR3 DNA reads TGTGCCAGCAGTACCCTGCGGGTCCAAGAGACCCAGTACTTC.